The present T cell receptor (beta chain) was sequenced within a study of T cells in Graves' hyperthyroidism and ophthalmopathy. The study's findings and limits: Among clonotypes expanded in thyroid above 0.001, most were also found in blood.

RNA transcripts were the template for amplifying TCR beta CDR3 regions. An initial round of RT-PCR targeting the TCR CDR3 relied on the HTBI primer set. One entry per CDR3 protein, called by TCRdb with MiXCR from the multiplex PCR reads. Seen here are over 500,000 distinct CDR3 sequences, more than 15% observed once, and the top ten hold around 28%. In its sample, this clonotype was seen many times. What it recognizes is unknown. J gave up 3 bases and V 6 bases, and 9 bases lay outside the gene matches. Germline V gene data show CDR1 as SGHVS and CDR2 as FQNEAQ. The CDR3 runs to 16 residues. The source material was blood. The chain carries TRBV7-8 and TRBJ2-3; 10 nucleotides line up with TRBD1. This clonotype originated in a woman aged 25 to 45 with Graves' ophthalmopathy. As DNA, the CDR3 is TGTGCCAGCAGAGGGACAGGGGTTATGATGACAGATACGCAGTATTTT. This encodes CASRGTGVMMTDTQYF.